The 18 T cell receptor beta chains below come from one sample, sequenced in a study of technical replicates of blood from several donors (dated by TCRdb to the late 2010s). Library preparation employed the immunoSEQ multiplex PCR assay. Entries here come from immuneACCESS through TCRdb and include only in-frame sequences with V and J called. Some clones fail to appear in such tables; in the studies checked, an unresolved V gene covers under half of the shortfall, and the cause of the remainder is unknown. The sample table shows roughly 56,000 clones, and 90% to 95% are seen once. Around 3.2% of the sample is held by the ten biggest clonotypes. The sequenced sample consisted of PBMCs. Receptors originate from a human donor in good health. Some clones in this sample may be carry-over from other donors' samples.

The CDR3 here is CASSRTGVETQYF. The CDR3 bases are TGTGCCAGTAGTAGGACTGGGGTGGAGACCCAGTACTTC. This chain joins TRBV19 and TRBJ2-5; D might be TRBD2 (5 bases). The germline gives CDR1 LNHDA, CDR2 SQIVND (reference sequence). Trimming shortened V by 4 bases and J by 5 bases, and 11 bases separated the two germline ends. The CDR3 covers 13 residues.

This clone was observed a single time. The chain links TRBV6-1 to TRBJ2-1, with 12 bases aligning to TRBD2. The trim removed 3 bases at V and 3 bases at J, leaving 6 bases unmatched. Germline CDR1 and CDR2: MNHNS and SASEGT. The CDR3 is made up of 17 amino acids. The CDR3 sequence: CASSDRLAGVVYNEQFF. CDR3 DNA: TGTGCCAGCAGTGATCGACTAGCGGGGGTGGTCTACAATGAGCAGTTCTTC.

The gene calls are TRBV5-3 and TRBJ2-3, with 14 bases matching TRBD2. TRBV5-3 carries the ORF label, with uncertain function. With 4 bases clipped from V and 0 bases from J, the junction kept 10 bases outside the gene matches. CDR3 length: 19 residues. This chain's CDR3 is CARSVTGTSGSRSTDTQYF. The CDR3 DNA reads as TGTGCCAGAAGCGTTACCGGGACTAGCGGGAGTAGGAGCACAGATACGCAGTATTTT.

This chain joins TRBV21-1 and TRBJ2-5; the D call in the table, TRBD1, was not verified against the DNA. TRBV21-1 is an annotated pseudogene. This CDR3 has 12 residues. In DNA form, the CDR3 reads TGTGCCAGCAGCACTGACAAACAGACCCAGTACTTC. This gives the protein CASSTDKQTQYF.

The chain has TRBV19 and TRBJ2-7, with D maybe TRBD2 (6 bases). The CDR3 contains 13 residues. The germline V gene encodes CDR1 LNHDA and CDR2 SQIVND (reference sequence). Trimming removed 3 bases from V and 4 bases from J, with 10 bases in between. The CDR3 loop reads CASSMPEGYEQYF. The CDR3 nucleotides read TGTGCCAGTAGTATGCCGGAGGGTTACGAGCAGTACTTC.

This clone has only one observation. The V and J genes are TRBV6-6 and TRBJ2-5; tentative D call: TRBD2 (7 bases). Germline V gene lookup returns CDR1 MNHNY and CDR2 SVGAGI (reference sequence). The CDR3 totals 14 residues. Trimming took off 5 bases at V and 6 bases at J, with 16 bases between the two ends. CDR3 sequence: CASSAPGGVKTQYF. The CDR3 DNA reads TGTGCCAGCAGTGCGCCGGGGGGCGTAAAGACCCAGTACTTC.

The chain is built from TRBV5-1 and TRBJ2-5; TRBD1 agrees at 8 bases. The CDR3 spans 16 residues. V shed 4 bases, J shed 0 bases, and the junction held 8 bases outside the gene matches. Germline V gene data show CDR1 as SGHRS and CDR2 as YFSETQ. The CDR3 DNA follows: TGCGCCAGCAGCAACCCATTGGACAGGGACCAAGAGACCCAGTACTTC. Its translation: CASSNPLDRDQETQYF.

A single count supports this clone. The rearrangement joins TRBV13 to TRBJ2-2; D perhaps matches TRBD1 (5 bases). V lost 5 bases and J lost 4, with 14 bases in between. Germline V gives CDR1 PRHDT, CDR2 FYEKMQ (reference sequence). The CDR3 runs to 15 residues. The CDR3 is CASSRIGHFTGELFF. CDR3 DNA: TGTGCCAGCAGCCGAATTGGACATTTCACCGGGGAGCTGTTTTTT.

V and J are TRBV10-3 and TRBJ1-5, with 11 bases fitting TRBD1. Trimming removed 0 bases from V and 9 bases from J; junction bases left unmatched: 1. Germline V gives CDR1 ENHRY, CDR2 SYGVKD. CDR3 length: 14 amino acids. CDR3 sequence: CAISESGQGGPQHF. In DNA form, the CDR3 reads TGTGCCATCAGTGAGTCGGGACAGGGGGGGCCCCAGCATTTT.

The chain links TRBV19 to TRBJ1-5; 9 bases agree with TRBD1. Germline CDR1 reads LNHDA; CDR2 reads SQIVND (reference sequence). The CDR3 covers 16 residues. V trimming: 4 bases; J trimming: 5 bases; junction bases outside the gene matches: 9. CDR3 loop: CASSTQGTGYYQPQHF. CDR3 nucleotides: TGTGCCAGTAGTACCCAGGGGACAGGGTATTATCAGCCCCAGCATTTT. Variable domain in full (rest from reference TRBV19 and TRBJ1-5): DGGITQSPKYLFRKEGQNVTLSCEQNLNHDAMYWYRQDPGQGLRLIYYSQIVNDFQKGDIAEGYSVSREKKESFPLTVTSAQKNPTAFYLCASSTQGTGYYQPQHFGDGTRLSIL.

V usage is TRBV11-3 and J usage is TRBJ2-5; D call uncertain. V lost 5 bases to trimming and J lost 0 bases, with 16 bases between them. The germline V gene has CDR1 SGHNT and CDR2 YENEEA. CDR3 length equals 16 residues. This CDR3 is CASSPRDFLYQETQYF. CDR3 coding DNA: TGTGCCAGCAGCCCCCGAGATTTTTTGTACCAAGAGACCCAGTACTTC.

The V gene is TRBV5-4, the J gene TRBJ2-1; possibly TRBD2 for D (7 bases). Trimming pared 9 bases from V and 8 bases from J, leaving 18 bases between. The length of the CDR3 is 13 residues. Germline V gives CDR1 SGHNT, CDR2 YYREEE (reference sequence). The CDR3 loop reads CANSGGPLDEQFF. The CDR3 nucleotides read TGTGCCAACTCGGGGGGCCCCTTGGATGAGCAGTTCTTC.

The chain is built from TRBV5-6 and TRBJ2-2, with 8 bases matching TRBD2. CDR1 SGHDT and CDR2 YYEEEE come from the germline V gene. Trimming took 4 bases from V and 5 from J; bases not matched to a gene: 10. The CDR3 spans 16 residues. In nucleotides, the CDR3 is TGTGCCAGCAGCCCGGGGGGGGGCCGGGTAACCGGGGAGCTGTTTTTT. Encoded protein: CASSPGGGRVTGELFF.

The J gene is TRBJ2-3, the V gene TRBV5-1, with D possibly TRBD1 on 7 matching bases. V was cut by 0 bases and J by 3 bases, with 17 bases left in between. The CDR3 is made up of 17 amino acids. CDR1 SGHRS and CDR2 YFSETQ come from the germline V gene. DNA of the CDR3: TGCGCCAGCAGCTTGGGACAGGGAGGAAGTCGGACAGATACGCAGTATTTT. As protein: CASSLGQGGSRTDTQYF.

The chain is built from TRBV7-3 and TRBJ2-2; 12 bases match TRBD2. Germline V CDR1 and CDR2: SGHTA, FQGTGA. Losses at the gene ends were 5 bases for V and 7 bases for J; bases not matched to a gene: 8. CDR3 length: 16 residues. Written as DNA, the CDR3 is TGTGCCAGCAGCCTGGGGACTAGCGGGTTAGGCGGGGAGCTGTTTTTT. Residues: CASSLGTSGLGGELFF.

The rearrangement links TRBV5-6 to TRBJ2-1; D may be TRBD2 (7 bases). Germline V lookup: CDR1 SGHDT, CDR2 YYEEEE. There are 19 residues in the CDR3. Trimming cost V 2 bases and J 4 bases, with 25 bases left between them. CDR3 loop: CASSLKGEGSSGSYNEQFF. In DNA, the CDR3 is TGTGCCAGCAGCTTAAAGGGGGAAGGGTCTAGCGGCTCGTACAATGAGCAGTTCTTC.

V is TRBV7-3 and J is TRBJ2-7; 8 bases are a match to TRBD1. The CDR3 spans 14 residues. J lost 5 bases, V lost 4 bases, and 7 bases had no gene match. Germline values: CDR1 SGHTA, CDR2 FQGTGA. CDR3 nucleotides: TGTGCCAGCAGCTCCCGAGGACAGGGTCACGAGCAGTACTTC. It is translated as CASSSRGQGHEQYF.

V and J are TRBV5-8 and TRBJ2-7, with D tentatively TRBD1 (6 bases). CDR1 SGHTS and CDR2 YDEGEE come from the germline V gene. The CDR3 extends over 13 amino acids. V was cut by 0 bases and J by 7 bases, with 11 bases left in between. The chain's CDR3 is CASSLEGVREQYF. The CDR3 DNA reads as TGTGCCAGCAGCTTGGAGGGGGTCCGAGAGCAGTACTTC.